This T cell receptor beta chain is drawn from a study of human T cells and chemical hapten exposure. Study-wide findings and caveats: Relative to controls, expanded TCRs formed significantly more large CDR3 similarity clusters. Donors in the study had alopecia, meaning their immune response may differ from healthy people's.

The time point here: patch test 1, 2 weeks after DPC sensitization. Treatment denoted: therapeutic diphenylcyclopropenone sensitization with weekly scalp DPC. V dropped 2 bases and J dropped 8; count of bases not matched to a gene: 11. The germline CDR1 and CDR2 sequences are KGHSH and LQKENI. The CDR3 extends over 15 amino acids. TCRdb independently ran MiXCR on the RACE reads; one entry per CDR3 protein. The sample consists of approximately 350,000 distinct CDR3 sequences, around 7% of them appearing once. Concerning this clonotype: Antigen unknown.

V gene TRBV18 combines with J gene TRBJ1-2; 7 nucleotides align to TRBD1. This sample comprised whole blood, obtained in connection with sensitization to the hapten diphenylcyclopropenone (DPC). The receptor comes from a woman aged 18-35 years with alopecia areata. Some clones in this sample may be carry-over from other donors' samples. CDR3 loop: CASSPGQGGVKGYTF. Here the CDR3 DNA reads TGTGCCAGCTCACCAGGCCAGGGGGGCGTTAAAGGCTACACCTTC.